These 15 T cell receptor beta chains were sequenced from one sample in a study of long-term antiretroviral therapy in people with HIV. An immunoSEQ assay, version v3.0, was performed at survey level. Here immunoSEQ multiplex PCR was the method, and the copy in TCRdb shows in-frame clones only, minus some. In the table there are about 7,200 clones, 74% of which are singletons. Sequenced here: unsorted PBMCs, sampled 0.9 years before starting antiretroviral therapy. The receptors stem from a man aged 40-49 years with HIV.

The chain recombines TRBV1 with TRBJ1-2. TRBV1 constitutes a pseudogene. This CDR3 is 12 amino acids long. CDR3 in amino acids: CTSSQEHYGYTF. The DNA of the CDR3 is TGCACCAGCAGCCAAGAACACTATGGCTACACCTTC.

The chain links TRBV4-3 to TRBJ2-7; D not resolved. CDR1 LGHNA and CDR2 YSLEER come from the germline V gene. V lost 1 base, J lost 4 bases, and 17 bases lay in between. The CDR3 consists of 16 residues. The CDR3 DNA is TGCGCCAGCAGCCAAGGGGCAGGCTTACAATCGTACGAGCAGTACTTC. It yields the protein CASSQGAGLQSYEQYF.

V gene TRBV6-5 combines with J gene TRBJ1-6; D may be TRBD1 (6 bases). The CDR3 runs to 15 residues. The germline gives CDR1 MNHEY, CDR2 SVGAGI. The V and J ends lost 7 bases and 4 bases respectively, with 14 bases between them. CDR3 DNA: TGTGCCAGCACCTCCGGGACATATTATAATTCACCCCTCCACTTT. This sequence encodes CASTSGTYYNSPLHF.

This clone was found once. The genes are TRBV6-5 and TRBJ2-2, with D maybe TRBD2 (6 bases). The CDR3 is 15 residues long. The germline CDR1 and CDR2 sequences are MNHEY and SVGAGI. Trimming shortened V by 0 bases and J by 5 bases, and 10 bases separated the two germline ends. CDR3 loop: CASSYSGLRTGELFF. The CDR3 DNA reads TGTGCCAGCAGTTACTCGGGACTCAGGACCGGGGAGCTGTTTTTT.

This clone was observed once. J is TRBJ2-7 and V is TRBV10-3; no clear D gene. V lost 0 bases, J lost 7 bases, and 7 bases lay in between. The CDR3 spans 12 residues. Germline CDR1 is ENHRY and CDR2 is SYGVKD. Here the CDR3 reads CAISESNREQYF. The CDR3 bases are TGTGCCATCAGTGAGTCGAACCGGGAGCAGTACTTC.

This rearrangement joins TRBV27 to TRBJ1-6; the match to TRBD1 covers 11 bases. The junction had 7 bases not matched to a gene; V was cut back by 8 bases and J by 7 bases. The CDR3 spans 15 residues. The germline gives CDR1 MNHEY, CDR2 SMNVEV (reference sequence). CDR3 residues: CASRSDRGPNSPLHF. The CDR3 region has the DNA TGTGCCAGCCGATCGGACAGGGGGCCGAATTCACCCCTCCACTTT.

This clone was picked up a small number of times. J is TRBJ2-2 and V is TRBV30; 10 bases are a match to TRBD1. CDR1 is GTSNPN, CDR2 SVGIG, per germline (reference sequence). The CDR3 has 13 residues. The CDR3 is CALDRGLAGELFF. CDR3 bases: TGTGCGTTAGACAGGGGGCTTGCCGGGGAGCTGTTTTTT.

The chain has TRBV27 and TRBJ1-2; TRBD1 aligns across 9 bases. J lost 3 bases, V lost 5 bases, and 13 bases had no gene match. The CDR3 runs 17 residues. From germline, CDR1 is MNHEY and CDR2 SMNVEV (reference sequence). The chain's CDR3 is CASSPDFGQGKYYGYTF. In DNA, the CDR3 is TGTGCCAGCAGTCCGGACTTCGGACAGGGGAAGTACTATGGCTACACCTTC.

The table lists this clone with a count of one. The CDR3 nucleotides read TGTGCCAGCTCACCAGCGGGGGGCGATGAAAAACTGTTTTTT. Residues: CASSPAGGDEKLFF. The chain has TRBV18 and TRBJ1-4; the D gene is possibly TRBD1 (6 bases). Deletions cut 2 bases from V and 6 bases from J, with 10 bases between. This CDR3 is built from 14 residues. CDR1 is KGHSH and CDR2 is LQKENI in the germline V gene.

J is TRBJ2-6 and V is TRBV21-1; the listed D gene, TRBD1, was not tested against the DNA. TRBV21-1 is listed as a pseudogene. The CDR3 has 17 residues. The DNA for the CDR3 is TGTGCCAGCAGCAACCGGGACAGGGGATCTGGGGCCAACGTCCTGACTTTC. Protein product: CASSNRDRGSGANVLTF.

V and J are TRBV5-6 and TRBJ1-5; 9 positions agree with TRBD1. After removal of 4 bases from V and 4 bases from J, the junction contained 6 bases not matched to a gene. From germline, CDR1 is SGHDT and CDR2 YYEEEE. This CDR3 region has 15 residues. DNA of the CDR3: TGTGCCAGCAGCCTATGGGACAGGGAAAATCAGCCCCAGCATTTT. Translation gives CASSLWDRENQPQHF.

This clone was recorded a few times. The chain is built from TRBV10-2 and TRBJ1-2; perhaps TRBD1 as D (5 bases). The CDR3 is 12 residues long. V lost 2 bases and J lost 9, with 10 bases in between. In germline, CDR1 is WSHSY, CDR2 SAAADI. CDR3 amino acids: CASSETGRSYTF. The DNA for the CDR3 is TGCGCCAGCAGTGAGACGGGACGGAGCTACACCTTC.

This rearrangement joins TRBV15 to TRBJ1-4, with D maybe TRBD1 (5 bases). The CDR3 runs 18 residues. The V gene's germline CDR1 is LNHNV and CDR2 YYDKDF (reference sequence). Trimming cost V 5 bases and J 7 bases, with 26 bases left between them. The CDR3 sequence: CATSGPPGHQLWGEKLFF. In DNA form, the CDR3 reads TGTGCCACCAGCGGCCCCCCCGGACACCAACTCTGGGGTGAAAAACTGTTTTTT.

The CDR3: CASSQDSSRYEQYF. CDR3 bases: TGCGCCAGCAGCCAAGATTCTAGCAGATACGAGCAGTACTTC. The chain has TRBV4-3 and TRBJ2-7, with D possibly matching TRBD2 (5 bases). The CDR3 has 14 amino acids. The germline V and J ends were trimmed by 0 bases and 4 bases, with 10 bases remaining between them. The germline gives CDR1 LGHNA, CDR2 YSLEER.

The chain recombines TRBV2 with TRBJ2-7; 11 bases agree with TRBD1. The CDR3 extends over 15 amino acids. Trimming at V came to 7 bases and at J to 1 base, leaving 6 bases not matched to a gene. Per germline, CDR1 SNHLY and CDR2 FYNNEI. The CDR3 loop is CASTRDRGESYEQYF. The CDR3 nucleotides are TGTGCCAGCACTAGGGACAGGGGGGAATCCTACGAGCAGTACTTC.